These 17 T cell receptor beta chains originate from one sample sequenced in a study of T-cell memory formation after mild COVID-19. TCRdb re-analysed the 5' RACE reads in MiXCR, keeping a single row per CDR3 protein. The data hold hundreds of thousands of distinct CDR3 sequences, with roughly 13% observed a single time. Material: PBMCs or a T cell subset sorted from them (not recorded which). The receptors originated from a man aged 18 to 29 who had mild COVID-19 (a few samples of this study predate the infection). Cell type and time point are not known.

CDR3 loop: CASSFKGHQETQYF. CDR3 bases: TGCGCCAGCAGCTTCAAGGGCCACCAAGAGACCCAGTACTTC. This rearrangement joins TRBV5-1 to TRBJ2-5; D call uncertain. The length of the CDR3 is 14 residues. Trimming removed 2 bases from V and 0 bases from J, with 8 bases in between. Per the germline V gene, CDR1 is SGHRS and CDR2 is YFSETQ.

Only a few counts were recorded for this clonotype. The V and J genes are TRBV4-1 and TRBJ1-1; the D is unclear. CDR1 is MGHRA and CDR2 is YSYEKL in the germline V gene. Trimming stripped 5 bases from V and 0 bases from J, with 13 bases between. The CDR3 is made up of 15 amino acids. The CDR3 spells CASSYHLVLNTEAFF. DNA of the CDR3: TGCGCCAGCAGCTATCATTTAGTCCTGAACACTGAAGCTTTCTTT.

The CDR3 region has the DNA TGCGCCAGCAGCTTCGGCGAGCAACCCCTCCACTTT. It yields the protein CASSFGEQPLHF. The chain recombines TRBV5-1 with TRBJ1-6; D not resolved. Looked up from germline, CDR1 is SGHRS and CDR2 is YFSETQ. The V end lost 2 bases, the J end lost 12 bases, and 9 bases lay between the germline ends. The CDR3 has 12 amino acids.

The rearrangement links TRBV2 to TRBJ2-7; D gene ambiguous. The ends were cut back, 2 bases at V and 4 bases at J, with 6 bases in the middle. Germline-derived CDR1 and CDR2 are SNHLY and FYNNEI. The CDR3 runs to 12 residues. CDR3 loop: CASSEQIYEQYV. DNA for the CDR3: TGTGCCAGCAGTGAACAGATTTACGAGCAGTACGTC.

The chain carries TRBV5-6 and TRBJ2-1; TRBD2 agrees at 9 bases. The trim removed 2 bases at V and 13 bases at J, leaving 13 bases unmatched. Per germline, CDR1 SGHDT and CDR2 YYEEEE. The CDR3 extends over 15 amino acids. This CDR3 reads CASSFSQQRGVKQFF. CDR3 DNA: TGTGCCAGCAGCTTCAGCCAGCAGCGGGGGGTAAAACAGTTCTTC.

This clonotype was seen only a few times. The CDR3 loop is CASSMTGFYEQYF. The CDR3 nucleotides read TGTGCCAGCAGCATGACGGGGTTTTACGAGCAGTACTTC. The chain recombines TRBV7-9 with TRBJ2-7; tentative D call: TRBD2 (5 bases). Trimming left V 5 bases short and J 4 bases short, with 12 bases between. CDR1 and CDR2 from the germline V gene are SEHNR and FQNEAQ (reference sequence). This CDR3 contains 13 residues.

The rearrangement links TRBV7-2 to TRBJ2-1; 8 positions match TRBD2. Germline V lookup: CDR1 SGHTA, CDR2 FQGNSA. CDR3 length equals 14 residues. The junction had 4 bases not matched to a gene; V was cut back by 2 bases and J by 7 bases. CDR3 nucleotides: TGTGCCAGCAGCTTATCTGGACTAGCAAATGAGCAGTTCTTC. It specifies CASSLSGLANEQFF.

This clonotype was detected a few times. V and J are TRBV6-5 and TRBJ2-5, with D possibly being TRBD1 (6 bases). The CDR3 spans 18 residues. Between the trimmed V and J ends, which lost 0 bases and 5 bases, there was a span of 22 bases. The germline V gene has CDR1 MNHEY and CDR2 SVGAGI. DNA of the CDR3: TGTGCCAGCAGTTACTCGGATCCCCCAGGGGCCCACGGGGAGACCCAGTACTTC. Amino acid sequence: CASSYSDPPGAHGETQYF.

J is TRBJ2-1 and V is TRBV10-2, with 7 nucleotides matching TRBD1. Looked up from germline, CDR1 is WSHSY and CDR2 is SAAADI. The junction had 20 bases not matched to a gene; V was cut back by 6 bases and J by 3 bases. This CDR3 comprises 19 residues. CDR3 in DNA: TGCGCCAGCAGCGTTACAGGGGTAGGGATGTCCGGCTACTACAATGAGCAGTTCTTC. It encodes CASSVTGVGMSGYYNEQFF.

The rearrangement joins TRBV20-1 to TRBJ2-1; D may be TRBD2 (5 bases). The length of the CDR3 is 13 residues. Trimming took off 3 bases at V and 1 base at J, with 7 bases between the two ends. Germline CDR1 is DFQATT and CDR2 is SNEGSKA (reference sequence). The CDR3 DNA reads as TGCAGTGCTAGCGGGGTATCCTACAATGAGCAGTTCTTC. Its protein product is CSASGVSYNEQFF.

This clonotype came up a few times. The V call is TRBV6-1, the J call TRBJ2-1; 13 bases map to TRBD2. Germline lookup yields CDR1 MNHNS and CDR2 SASEGT. The junction had 8 bases not matched to a gene; V was cut back by 6 bases and J by 9 bases. The CDR3 contains 15 residues. The CDR3 DNA follows: TGTGCCAGCAGCCGCACTAGCGGGGGGGATTTTGAGCAGTTCTTC. Amino acids: CASSRTSGGDFEQFF.

Only a few counts were recorded for this clonotype. The chain carries TRBV24-1 and TRBJ1-2; D might be TRBD1 (5 bases). The CDR3 is 12 residues long. V lost 7 bases and J 3 bases, leaving 8 bases between the germline ends. From germline, CDR1 is KGHDR and CDR2 SFDVKD. The CDR3 loop is CATRGGDYGYTF. In DNA form, the CDR3 reads TGTGCCACCAGGGGAGGGGACTATGGCTACACCTTC.

This clonotype was seen a few times. The chain couples TRBV6-2 or TRBV6-3 to TRBJ2-5; TRBD1 matches at 8 bases. The germline V gene encodes CDR1 MNHEY and CDR2 SVGEGT. Trimming took 6 bases from V and 0 from J; bases not matched to a gene: 3. The CDR3 is 14 amino acids. Here the CDR3 reads CASRRQGYQETQYF. The CDR3 DNA reads TGTGCCAGCAGGAGACAGGGGTACCAAGAGACCCAGTACTTC.

The chain couples TRBV5-8 to TRBJ2-7; 8 nucleotides align to TRBD2. V shed 0 bases and J 7 bases; nucleotides not matched to a gene: 12. Germline V lookup: CDR1 SGHTS, CDR2 YDEGEE. The CDR3 is 16 amino acids. Written as DNA, the CDR3 is TGTGCCAGCAGCTTGGGTGGTTCTGCGGGGGGCAAAGAGCAGTACGTC. Translating it yields CASSLGGSAGGKEQYV.

V and J are TRBV7-3 and TRBJ1-1; tentative D call: TRBD1 (6 bases). V gave up 7 bases and J gave up 4 bases, with 13 bases separating them. Germline V gene data show CDR1 as SGHTA and CDR2 as FQGTGA. The CDR3 covers 13 residues. The CDR3 region is CASNKGGGTEAFF. CDR3 nucleotide sequence: TGTGCCAGCAATAAGGGGGGCGGCACTGAAGCTTTCTTT.

This chain links TRBV9 with TRBJ2-1; the D gene is possibly TRBD1 (5 bases). Per germline, CDR1 SGDLS and CDR2 YYNGEE. The CDR3 covers 14 residues. The ends were cut back, 4 bases at V and 8 bases at J, with 16 bases in the middle. The CDR3 region is CASSLSGAFDEQFF. In nucleotides, the CDR3 is TGTGCCAGCAGCCTGAGTGGGGCCTTCGATGAGCAGTTCTTC.

This clonotype was detected only a few times. V is TRBV6-2 or TRBV6-3 and J is TRBJ2-1, with D unresolved. The germline V and J ends were trimmed by 6 bases and 1 base, with 10 bases remaining between them. Looked up from germline, CDR1 is MNHEY and CDR2 is SVGEGT. The CDR3 has 14 residues. CDR3 coding DNA: TGTGCCAGCAGGGCACGACTTTCCTACAATGAGCAGTTCTTC. It specifies CASRARLSYNEQFF.